This is a list of T cell receptor beta chains from one sample in a study of blood T cell repertoires in COVID-19. Assay used: immunoSEQ multiplex PCR; TCRdb lists only in-frame clones, some missing. The repertoire holds more than 300,000 clones, with nearly 90% as singletons. Sequencing was carried out using peripheral blood. The receptors derive from a woman aged 40 to 49 with COVID-19, enrolled during active disease. Both conserved end residues are part of each CDR3. A D gene is named only where the DNA matches it firmly. Only part of the rows carry a size: once, few, many, or a class if the clone is expanded.

TRBD1 | TRBJ1-4 | TRBV7-8 | - | CASSSGTADEKLFF | TGTGCCAGCAGCTCCGGGACAGCAGATGAAAAACTGTTTTTT
TRBD1 | TRBJ1-6 | TRBV28 | - | CATGDSPLHF | TGTGCGACAGGGGATTCACCCCTCCACTTT
TRBD2 | TRBJ2-1 | TRBV6-4 | once | CASSATPSGSSYNEQFF | TGTGCCAGCAGTGCCACGCCGAGCGGGAGTTCCTACAATGAGCAGTTCTTC
- | TRBJ1-5 | TRBV6-6 | - | CASSYSVQYQPQHF | TGTGCCAGCAGTTACTCGGTACAGTATCAGCCCCAGCATTTT
TRBD1 | TRBJ1-5 | TRBV7-2 | - | CASSPRQGYNQPQHF | TGTGCCAGCAGCCCTCGACAGGGGTACAATCAGCCCCAGCATTTT
- | TRBJ1-5 | TRBV5-1 | - | CASSLEPSSNQPQHF | TGCGCCAGCAGCTTGGAGCCCTCTAGCAATCAGCCCCAGCATTTT
- | TRBJ1-2 | TRBV28 | - | CASSQPGTKYGYTF | TGTGCCAGCAGTCAGCCGGGAACAAAATATGGCTACACCTTC
TRBD1 | TRBJ2-3 | TRBV18 | - | CASSPPGQGPDTQYF | TGTGCCAGCTCACCCCCGGGACAGGGGCCAGATACGCAGTATTTT
- | TRBJ2-6 | TRBV7-9 | - | CASSPLLGGAPSGANVLTF | TGTGCCAGCAGCCCGCTGCTAGGGGGTGCCCCCTCTGGGGCCAACGTCCTGACTTTC
TRBD1 | TRBJ2-5 | TRBV19 | - | CASSNLQGRETQYF | TGTGCCAGTTCCAATTTACAGGGGAGAGAGACCCAGTACTTC
- | TRBJ1-5 | TRBV19 | - | CASSIGREQSNQPQHF | TGTGCCAGTAGTATAGGCAGGGAACAAAGCAATCAGCCCCAGCATTTT
TRBD1 | TRBJ1-1 | TRBV6-6 | - | CASSRQGNTEAFF | TGTGCCAGCAGCCGACAGGGGAACACTGAAGCTTTCTTT
- | TRBJ1-2 | TRBV4-1 | - | CASSQDGNYGYTF | TGCGCCAGCAGCCAAGATGGCAACTATGGCTACACCTTC
- | TRBJ2-1 | TRBV7-3 | - | CASSLGGAGRNEQFF | TGTGCCAGCAGCTTAGGCGGAGCTGGAAGGAATGAGCAGTTCTTC
TRBD2 | TRBJ2-5 | TRBV6-2/TRBV6-3 | - | CASSYPTSGGEETQYF | TGTGCCAGCAGTTACCCGACTAGCGGGGGTGAAGAGACCCAGTACTTC
TRBD1 | TRBJ1-1 | TRBV7-9 | - | CASTRQGPITEAFF | TGTGCCAGCACCCGACAGGGGCCGATCACTGAAGCTTTCTTT
- | TRBJ2-2 | TRBV19 | - | CASSIQGTGGELFF | TGTGCCAGTAGTATTCAGGGGACCGGCGGGGAGCTGTTTTTT
TRBD2 | TRBJ2-7 | TRBV10-1 | few | CASSDCKSGTAGGTYEQYF | TGCGCCAGCAGTGACTGCAAGTCAGGAACAGCGGGGGGTACCTACGAGCAGTACTTC
TRBD2 | TRBJ2-1 | TRBV7-2 | - | CASSLEALAGGGQFF | TGTGCCAGCAGCTTAGAGGCACTAGCGGGAGGGGGGCAGTTCTTC
- | TRBJ2-2 | TRBV28 | - | CASSSLKGSDTGELFF | TGTGCCAGCAGTTCACTTAAGGGTAGCGACACCGGGGAGCTGTTTTTT
- | TRBJ2-7 | TRBV5-4 | - | CASSGGYEQYF | TGTGCCAGCAGCGGCGGGTACGAGCAGTACTTC
- | TRBJ2-1 | TRBV2 | - | CASSDVAASLLYNEQFF | TGTGCCAGCAGTGATGTTGCGGCCAGCCTCCTATACAATGAGCAGTTCTTC
TRBD2 | TRBJ2-5 | TRBV10-3 | once | CAIGTIPTQYF | TGTGCCATCGGGACTATTCCGACCCAGTACTTC